This T cell receptor beta chain was obtained from a study of Ad26.COV2.S vaccination and SARS-CoV-2 variants. As to treatment: over 15 received Ad26.COV2.S at low or high dose, single or two shots; several received placebo; per-sample allocation not given. After the first vaccine or placebo injection, samples were drawn on day 63. Trimming took 5 bases from V and 4 from J; bases not matched to a gene: 7. Germline loops: CDR1 LNHDA, CDR2 SQIVND (reference sequence). There are 14 residues in the CDR3. Libraries were prepared by immunoSEQ multiplex PCR; TCRdb keeps only in-frame clonotypes and omits some of them. This table has 330,000 or so clones, almost 90% appearing once.

J is TRBJ1-1 and V is TRBV19; TRBD1 aligns across 7 bases. This receptor was obtained from a person aged 18-60 years who received the Ad26.COV2.S COVID-19 vaccine or a placebo. The material sequenced was peripheral blood, taken in a trial of Ad26.COV2.S vaccine versus placebo. The CDR3: CASSPSPGGTEAFF. The CDR3 DNA is TGTGCCAGTAGTCCCTCCCCAGGGGGCACTGAAGCTTTCTTT.